The 30 T cell receptor beta chains below were found in one sample sequenced in a study of tumor-infiltrating lymphocytes in primary liver carcinoma. Unsorted whole blood yielded the blood RNA, and germline DNA was also extracted. A constant-region primer primed TCR beta cDNA synthesis from roughly 510 ng of total RNA. Three nested multiplex PCR rounds, a slightly modified ARM-PCR, produced the libraries for TCR beta. Two initial PCR rounds of about 10 cycles each paired TRBV1-TRBV30 forward primers with a C-beta reverse primer. MiXCR was run by TCRdb on the multiplex PCR reads, yielding one entry per CDR3 protein. The table lists approximately 330,000 distinct CDR3 sequences, approximately 65% of them singletons. The sequencing sample was made of peripheral blood. These receptor sequences come from a man aged 35-49 years with primary liver carcinoma and hepatitis B virus infection.

Worth noting for this clonotype: The conserved closing phenylalanine or tryptophan is absent in this CDR3, likely reflecting a read error. This rearrangement joins TRBV28 to TRBJ1-5; 7 bases are shared with TRBD1. The CDR3 is made up of 17 amino acids. Germline V gene data show CDR1 as MDHEN and CDR2 as SYDVKM. V was pared by 5 bases and J by 4 bases, with 14 bases of the junction left unmatched. In nucleotides, the CDR3 is TGTGCCAGCAGTCTTCTGACAGGGCGCCTTCGGAATCAGCCCCAGCATTCT. Translation gives CASSLLTGRLRNQPQHS.

Regarding this clonotype: The conserved final phenylalanine or tryptophan is absent from the CDR3, which likely points to a read error. The chain carries TRBV14 and TRBJ2-7, with a weak D call TRBD1 (5 bases). V lost 2 bases and J lost 2, with 13 bases in between. Germline CDR1 reads SGHDN; CDR2 reads FVKESK. The CDR3 covers 15 residues. The DNA for the CDR3 is TGTGCCAGCAGCCAAACGACAGTTACGACCTACGAGCAGTACATC. Translated: CASSQTTVTTYEQYI.

The chain combines TRBV11-1 with TRBJ2-7; D is possibly TRBD1 (6 bases). This CDR3 contains 14 residues. V was trimmed by 0 bases and J by 5 bases, leaving 11 bases between them. CDR1 and CDR2 (germline): SGHAT, FQDESV (reference sequence). The CDR3 DNA sequence: TGTGCCAGCAGCTTAGCAAGGGGGAGACACGAGCAGTACTTC. Protein sequence: CASSLARGRHEQYF.

The rearrangement links TRBV6-5 to TRBJ1-2; D gene uncertain. Germline V lookup: CDR1 MNHEY, CDR2 SVGAGI. V shed 5 bases and J shed 0 bases, with 13 bases lying between them. The CDR3 totals 15 residues. CDR3 DNA: TGTGCCAGCAGTCCCCTCGGGTTAACTAACTATGGCTACACCTTC. It is translated as CASSPLGLTNYGYTF.

Regarding this clonotype: A junction end diverges from the germline sequence, so it may reflect a read error. The chain carries TRBV28 and TRBJ2-1, with D possibly being TRBD2 (5 bases). The length of the CDR3 is 16 residues. Germline values: CDR1 MDHEN, CDR2 SYDVKM. CDR3 residues: CASSPDSKSSYNEQLF. The CDR3 bases are TGTGCCAGCAGCCCGGACTCGAAGAGCTCCTACAATGAGCAGTTATTC.

Note on this clonotype: The junction differs from germline at one of its ends, possibly a read error. The V call is TRBV11-2, the J call TRBJ2-2; 7 nucleotides align to TRBD2. Looked up from germline, CDR1 is SGHAT and CDR2 is FQNNGV. The CDR3 is 14 amino acids. In DNA, the CDR3 is TGTGCCATCAGTCTTGCGGGAGTAACCGGGGAGCCGTTTTTT. Its translation is CAISLAGVTGEPFF.

This sequence joins TRBV28 and TRBJ1-5, with 7 positions matching TRBD1. Germline V gene sequence: CDR1 MDHEN, CDR2 SYDVKM. This CDR3 contains 15 residues. The V gene end was trimmed by 4 bases and the J gene end by 4 bases; junction bases not matched to a gene: 7. CDR3 sequence: CASSSRGQPNQPQHF. The CDR3 DNA follows: TGTGCCAGCAGTTCTAGGGGACAGCCTAATCAGCCCCAGCATTTT. Together with reference TRBV28 and TRBJ1-5, the CDR3 gives the full variable domain: DVKVTQSSRYLVKRTGEKVFLECVQDMDHENMFWYRQDPGLGLRLIYFSYDVKMKEKGDIPEGYSVSREKKERFSLILESASTNQTSMYLCASSSRGQPNQPQHFGDGTRLSIL.

About this clonotype: This may come from a read error, since a much larger clone is one base off. Likely a read error: the CDR3 ends without its conserved phenylalanine or tryptophan. This sequence joins TRBV6-6 and TRBJ2-7; 7 bases map to TRBD1. CDR1 MNHNY and CDR2 SVGAGI come from the germline V gene (reference sequence). With V trimmed by 0 bases and J by 3 bases, 5 bases remained unmatched. This CDR3 has 15 residues. The CDR3 coding sequence is TGTGCCAGCAGTTACTCCCGGGACAGATACTACGAGCAGTACTTA. This codes for CASSYSRDRYYEQYL.

Comment on this clonotype: A much larger clone differs from this one at a single base, so this may be a read error. The V call is TRBV4-1, the J call TRBJ1-6, with 7 bases lining up with TRBD1. Per the germline V gene, CDR1 is MGHRA and CDR2 is YSYEKL. This CDR3 spans 16 amino acids. The chain's CDR3 is CTSSQPGQHQNSPLHF. The CDR3 coding sequence is TGCACCAGCAGCCAGCCGGGACAGCATCAAAATTCACCCCTCCACTTT.

As regards this clonotype: It may be a read error: a sequence one base away is much more abundant. The chain links TRBV5-4 to TRBJ2-6; tentatively, D is TRBD1 or TRBD2 (6 bases each). This CDR3 has 16 residues. Germline V gene data show CDR1 as SGHNT and CDR2 as YYREEE (reference sequence). The CDR3: CASNLGGDSGANVLTF. CDR3 nucleotides: TGTGCCAGCAACTTGGGGGGCGACTCTGGGGCCAACGTCCTGACTTTC.

Concerning this clonotype itself: A read error is possible here, since a much larger clone lies one base away. CDR3 DNA: TGCGCCAGCAGCCTTTATCCGCCTAGCCGGAGTCCCGATACGCAGTATTTT. It specifies CASSLYPPSRSPDTQYF. The chain employs TRBV4-3 and TRBJ2-3; tentatively, D is TRBD2 (5 bases). Per germline, CDR1 LGHNA and CDR2 YSLEER. The CDR3 contains 17 residues. V gave up 4 bases and J gave up 6 bases, with 23 bases separating them.

This clonotype was counted between two and nine times. This rearrangement joins TRBV11-2 to TRBJ1-6, with a weak D call TRBD1 (5 bases). Germline CDR1 SGHAT, CDR2 FQNNGV. V was trimmed by 5 bases and J by 7 bases, leaving 12 bases between them. This CDR3 spans 14 amino acids. The CDR3 sequence is CASSATRGNSPLHF. The CDR3 nucleotides are TGTGCCAGCAGCGCGACACGGGGGAATTCACCCCTCCACTTT.

CDR3 region: CAISDLSGRADNEQFF. Written as DNA, the CDR3 is TGTGCCATCAGTGACCTTAGCGGGAGGGCCGACAATGAGCAGTTCTTC. This chain uses TRBV10-3 with TRBJ2-1; 11 positions agree with TRBD2. Per the germline V gene, CDR1 is ENHRY and CDR2 is SYGVKD. The CDR3 runs to 16 residues. Trimming at V came to 3 bases and at J to 5 bases, leaving 6 bases not matched to a gene.

Details on this clonotype: Here the CDR3 omits its conserved ending phenylalanine or tryptophan, so a read error is the likely source. The chain links TRBV5-5 to TRBJ2-5; 12 positions match TRBD2. The trim removed 5 bases at V and 3 bases at J, leaving 14 bases unmatched. Germline V gene lookup returns CDR1 SGHKS and CDR2 YYEKEE (reference sequence). This CDR3 spans 18 amino acids. CDR3 DNA sequence: TGTGCCAGCAGTTTCGCCCTATGGACTAGCGGGAAGGAAGAGACCCAGTACTTA. Amino acids: CASSFALWTSGKEETQYL.

In its sample, this clonotype was seen once. This may be a read error, as it is one base from a much larger clone. The chain couples TRBV29-1 to TRBJ2-1; 7 bases match TRBD2. The CDR3 totals 12 residues. Germline lookup yields CDR1 SQVTM and CDR2 ANQGSEA. CDR3 loop: CSVELADNEQLF. CDR3 DNA: TGCAGCGTTGAACTAGCGGACAATGAGCAGTTATTC.

Points on this clonotype: A much bigger clone sits one base away, suggesting this may be a read error. The gene calls are TRBV12-3 or TRBV12-4 and TRBJ1-3, with D tentatively TRBD1 (6 bases). The CDR3 sequence is 17 residues long. V shed 5 bases and J shed 8 bases, with 25 bases lying between them. The CDR3 sequence is CASSPSLGGVQGYTIYF. CDR3 DNA sequence: TGTGCCAGCAGTCCAAGCCTAGGCGGGGTACAGGGATACACCATATATTTT.

This chain joins TRBV4-2 and TRBJ2-1; 7 bases are a match to TRBD2. CDR1 is LGHNA, CDR2 YNFKEQ, per germline. The J segment lost 9 bases and the V segment lost 4 bases, leaving 12 bases of the junction unmatched. This CDR3 has 15 residues. The CDR3 DNA reads as TGTGCCAGCAGCCCCATCACAAGCGCGGGAGTTGAGCAGTTCTTC. As protein: CASSPITSAGVEQFF.

A remark on this clonotype: The conserved final phenylalanine or tryptophan is absent from the CDR3, which likely points to a read error. V gene TRBV6-1 combines with J gene TRBJ1-1; D gene ambiguous. This CDR3 is 13 amino acids long. V lost 7 bases and J 1 base, leaving 10 bases between the germline ends. Germline CDR1 and CDR2: MNHNS and SASEGT. The CDR3 here is CASTGKQNTEAFS. DNA for the CDR3: TGTGCCAGCACTGGTAAACAGAACACTGAAGCTTTCTCT.

To note about this clonotype: A much larger clone is a single base away; this may be a read error. DNA for the CDR3: TGTGCCATCAGTGAACCCGACAGGGGGTTCTACAATGAGCGGTTCTTC. It codes for CAISEPDRGFYNERFF. The chain has TRBV10-3 and TRBJ2-1, with 9 bases that match TRBD1. CDR1 and CDR2 (germline): ENHRY, SYGVKD. The CDR3 consists of 16 residues.

Worth noting for this clonotype: An end of the junction differs from the germline gene, which may be a read error. V gene TRBV11-2 combines with J gene TRBJ2-5, with D hard to call. The CDR3 loop spans 14 amino acids. CDR1 and CDR2 (germline): SGHAT, FQNNGV. CDR3: CASSLIGGQEAQYF. CDR3 nucleotide sequence: TGTGCCAGCAGCTTAATCGGTGGGCAAGAGGCCCAGTACTTC.

About this clonotype itself: A clone one base away is much larger, so this may be a read error. This sequence joins TRBV12-3 or TRBV12-4 and TRBJ2-7; D gene uncertain. The length of the CDR3 is 14 residues. CDR3 sequence reads: CASNLSADSYEQYF. CDR3 coding DNA: TGTGCCAGCAATTTAAGCGCGGACTCCTACGAGCAGTACTTC.

This clonotype has only a few counts. The V call is TRBV28, the J call TRBJ1-1; TRBD1 agrees at 7 bases. CDR1 and CDR2 from the germline V gene are MDHEN and SYDVKM. The CDR3 spans 15 residues. Germline trimming cut 1 base from V and 6 bases from J; bases unmatched to any gene: 8. CDR3 DNA: TGTGCCAGCAGTTTATCGACACAGGGGTCATCTGAAGCTTTCTTT. It is translated as CASSLSTQGSSEAFF.

Concerning this clonotype: This may arise from a read error, as a much more abundant clone is one base away. V and J are TRBV29-1 and TRBJ2-1; no reliable D call. The CDR3 consists of 10 residues. Per germline, CDR1 SQVTM and CDR2 ANQGSEA. CDR3 amino acids: CSVDYPEQLF. As DNA, the CDR3 is TGCAGCGTTGATTATCCCGAGCAGCTCTTC.

To note about this clonotype: One base away lies a much larger clone, so this may be a sequencing read error. The V gene is TRBV10-2, the J gene TRBJ1-5, with D unclear. The CDR3 covers 14 residues. Germline assignment: CDR1 WSHSY and CDR2 SAAADI. The CDR3 bases are TGCGCCAGCAATGAGTCGACTAGCAATCAGCCCCAGCATTTT. Encoded protein: CASNESTSNQPQHF.

Notes on this clonotype: The CDR3 end shows no conserved phenylalanine or tryptophan, and so a read error is likely. The chain uses TRBV6-5 and TRBJ1-6, with a tentative D call TRBD1 (6 bases). The V end lost 6 bases, the J end lost 9 bases, and 27 bases lay between the germline ends. There are 18 residues in the CDR3. The germline CDR1 and CDR2 sequences are MNHEY and SVGAGI. The CDR3 protein is CASSLGGTGYGFSSPLHC. In nucleotides, the CDR3 is TGTGCCAGCAGCCTGGGGGGAACAGGGTATGGCTTTAGTTCACCCCTCCACTGT.

Note on this clonotype: A much larger clone lies a single base off, so this may be a read error. The gene calls are TRBV4-2 and TRBJ2-7; D not resolved. This CDR3 is built from 15 residues. CDR1 is LGHNA, CDR2 YNFKEQ, per germline. The V and J ends lost 0 bases and 3 bases respectively, with 12 bases between them. CDR3 DNA sequence: TGTGCCAGCAGCCAAGATATGGCAGCGTTCTACGAGCAGTACTTC. This sequence encodes CASSQDMAAFYEQYF.

A note on this clonotype: With a much larger clone just one base away, this may be a read error. This chain uses TRBV7-8 with TRBJ1-2; 12 bases are a match to TRBD1. Germline V gene sequence: CDR1 SGHVS, CDR2 FQNEAQ. CDR3 length: 15 residues. DNA of the CDR3: TGTGCCTGCAGCCCTAGGGACAGGGGGCTTTTAGGCTACACCTTC. This encodes CACSPRDRGLLGYTF.

The rearrangement joins TRBV6-2 or TRBV6-3 to TRBJ1-2; D is undetermined. Trimming took 2 bases from V and 10 from J, leaving 14 bases between them. CDR1 MNHEY and CDR2 SVGEGT come from the germline V gene. The CDR3 is 13 amino acids. CDR3 loop: CASSYPPVIDYTF. CDR3 coding DNA: TGTGCCAGCAGTTACCCACCGGTGATCGACTACACCTTC.

The chain links TRBV10-3 to TRBJ2-1; D is perhaps TRBD2 (6 bases). The V gene lost 9 bases and the J gene lost 4 bases, with 22 bases spanning the gap. Germline V lookup: CDR1 ENHRY, CDR2 SYGVKD. The CDR3 spans 16 residues. CDR3 loop: CAIRSSGPLTYNEQFF. The CDR3 DNA reads as TGTGCCATTAGAAGTAGCGGACCCCTAACTTACAATGAGCAGTTCTTC.

A word on this clonotype: This could be a read error, since a much larger clone is one nucleotide away. The chain uses TRBV6-1 and TRBJ1-1, with D tentatively TRBD1 (5 bases). This CDR3 is 13 amino acids long. V shed 8 bases and J shed 4 bases, with 14 bases lying between them. The germline CDR1 and CDR2 sequences are MNHNS and SASEGT. In nucleotides, the CDR3 is TGTGCCAGCGGGGCGGCGAGGGGCACTGAAGCTTTCTTT. This sequence encodes CASGAARGTEAFF.